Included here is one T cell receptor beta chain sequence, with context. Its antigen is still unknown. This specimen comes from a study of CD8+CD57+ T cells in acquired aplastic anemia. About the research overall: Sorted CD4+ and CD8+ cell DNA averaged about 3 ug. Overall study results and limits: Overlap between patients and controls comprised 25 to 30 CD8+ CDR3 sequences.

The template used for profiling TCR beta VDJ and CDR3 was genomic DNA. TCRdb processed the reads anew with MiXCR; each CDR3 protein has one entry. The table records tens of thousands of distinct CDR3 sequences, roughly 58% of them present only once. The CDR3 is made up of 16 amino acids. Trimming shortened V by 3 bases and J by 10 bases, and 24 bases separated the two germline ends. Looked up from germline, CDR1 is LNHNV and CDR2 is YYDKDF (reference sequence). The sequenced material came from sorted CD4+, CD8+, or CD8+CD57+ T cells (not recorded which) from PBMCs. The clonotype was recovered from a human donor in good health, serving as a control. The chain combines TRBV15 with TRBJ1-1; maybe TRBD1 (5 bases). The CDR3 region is CATSRGGLAGRRGAFF. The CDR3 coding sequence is TGTGCCACCAGCAGGGGGGGACTAGCGGGACGACGAGGAGCTTTCTTT.